This T cell receptor beta chain was profiled in a study of blood T cell repertoires in COVID-19. Study context: Acute and convalescent COVID-19 specimens originated in the United States, Italy and Spain. Sample material is recorded as cDNA or gDNA derived from T cells, B-cell-depleted T cells, or PBMCs.

Germline trimming cut 5 bases from V and 4 bases from J; bases unmatched to any gene: 5. This CDR3 is built from 14 residues. Germline CDR1 is SEHNR and CDR2 is FQNEAQ (reference sequence). Using immunoSEQ multiplex PCR, the repertoire was profiled, and TCRdb retains in-frame clones only, with some absent. The data show about 13,000 clones, with approximately 91% seen just once and 14% held by the top ten. Sequenced material: peripheral blood. This chain uses TRBV7-9 with TRBJ1-2, with TRBD1 matching over 9 bases. The origin of this receptor is a human donor in a cohort sampled during active COVID-19. Here the CDR3 DNA reads TGTGCCAGCAGCGAGGGACAGGGCCCCTATGGCTACACCTTC. Translated, it gives CASSEGQGPYGYTF.